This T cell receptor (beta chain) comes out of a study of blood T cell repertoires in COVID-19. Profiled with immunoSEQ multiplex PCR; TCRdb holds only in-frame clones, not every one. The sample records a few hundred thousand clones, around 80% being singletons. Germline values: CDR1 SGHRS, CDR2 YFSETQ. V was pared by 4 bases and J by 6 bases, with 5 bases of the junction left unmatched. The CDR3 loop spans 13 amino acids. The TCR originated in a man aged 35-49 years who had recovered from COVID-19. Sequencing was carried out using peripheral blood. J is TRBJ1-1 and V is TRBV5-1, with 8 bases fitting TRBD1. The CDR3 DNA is TGCGCCAGCAGCGGACAGGGCGGCGCTGAAGCTTTCTTT. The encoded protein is CASSGQGGAEAFF.